The 20 T cell receptor beta chains listed next were all sequenced from one sample in a study of T cell responses to AZD1222 COVID-19 vaccine. Clones were read by immunoSEQ multiplex PCR, and TCRdb kept only the in-frame ones, dropping some. The table includes 120,000 or so clones, around 91% detected once. Specimen: peripheral blood, collected on day 0 of AZD1222 vaccination. Every receptor here comes from an adult in good health.

This clone was recorded once. The chain carries TRBV25-1 and TRBJ1-2; 7 bases match TRBD1. Losses at the gene ends were 2 bases for V and 6 bases for J; bases not matched to a gene: 6. The germline V gene has CDR1 MGHDK and CDR2 SYGVNS. The CDR3 consists of 14 residues. This CDR3 reads CASSEPGQADGYTF. Here the CDR3 DNA reads TGTGCCAGCAGTGAACCCGGACAGGCAGATGGCTACACCTTC.

Only one count was recorded for this clone. This chain uses TRBV5-1 with TRBJ2-3; D is unclear. The V gene lost 4 bases and the J gene lost 2 bases, with 26 bases spanning the gap. This CDR3 spans 19 amino acids. Germline lookup yields CDR1 SGHRS and CDR2 YFSETQ. CDR3 residues: CASSPQAKIGVPFTDTQYF. DNA of the CDR3: TGCGCCAGCAGCCCCCAGGCTAAGATTGGGGTCCCATTCACAGATACGCAGTATTTT.

This sequence joins TRBV7-9 and TRBJ2-3; 10 positions agree with TRBD2. Germline V gene lookup returns CDR1 SEHNR and CDR2 FQNEAQ (reference sequence). The CDR3 length is 15 residues. V was clipped by 4 bases and J by 6 bases; unmatched bases: 7. CDR3 protein: CASSSLAGVWDTQYF. CDR3 coding DNA: TGTGCCAGCAGCTCCCTAGCGGGAGTTTGGGATACGCAGTATTTT.

This clone appeared a few times. The chain combines TRBV11-2 with TRBJ1-1; maybe TRBD1 (5 bases). The germline V gene encodes CDR1 SGHAT and CDR2 FQNNGV. This CDR3 is built from 11 residues. V lost 4 bases and J lost 7, with 7 bases in between. CDR3 amino acids: CASSSGGEAFF. CDR3 bases: TGTGCCAGCAGCTCCGGGGGTGAAGCTTTCTTT.

The chain employs TRBV29-1 and TRBJ1-4; no clear D gene. Per the germline V gene, CDR1 is SQVTM and CDR2 is ANQGSEA. The CDR3 consists of 13 residues. Trimming left V 7 bases short and J 8 bases short, with 17 bases between. In DNA, the CDR3 is TGCAGCGCCGTGCGGGGAATAGGGGAAAAACTGTTTTTT. Amino acids: CSAVRGIGEKLFF. The full variable domain, its missing parts supplied by reference TRBV29-1 and TRBJ1-4, is SAVISQKPSRDICQRGTSLTIQCQVDSQVTMMFWYRQQPGQSLTLIATANQGSEATYESGFVIDKFPISRPNLTFSTLTVSNMSPEDSSIYLCSAVRGIGEKLFFGSGTQLSVL.

The chain links TRBV3-1 (or the pseudogene TRBV3-2) to TRBJ2-2; 8 bases line up with TRBD2. With V trimmed by 4 bases and J by 0 bases, 7 bases remained unmatched. This CDR3 spans 17 amino acids. Germline V gene sequence: CDR1 LGHDT, CDR2 YNNKEL (reference sequence). This CDR3 reads CASSPIAGPANTGELFF. CDR3 DNA: TGTGCCAGCAGCCCGATAGCGGGGCCCGCGAACACCGGGGAGCTGTTTTTT.

This clone was detected only once. The V and J genes are TRBV20-1 and TRBJ1-5; no reliable D call. The V end lost 3 bases, the J end lost 6 bases, and 18 bases lay between the germline ends. The V gene's germline CDR1 is DFQATT and CDR2 SNEGSKA (reference sequence). The length of the CDR3 is 15 residues. The CDR3 reads CSASGAIGLSQPQHF. The CDR3 DNA is TGCAGTGCTAGTGGCGCTATAGGTCTCAGTCAGCCCCAGCATTTT.

Here the CDR3 DNA reads TGTGCCACCAGACTTGGGTCGGGTGAGCAGTACTTC. Translation: CATRLGSGEQYF. The chain carries TRBV13 and TRBJ2-7; D call uncertain. V was shortened by 10 bases and J by 7 bases, with 17 bases between the two germline ends. The V gene's germline CDR1 is PRHDT and CDR2 FYEKMQ (reference sequence). CDR3 length: 12 amino acids.

This chain uses TRBV7-3 with TRBJ1-5, with TRBD1 matching over 10 bases. Germline assignment: CDR1 SGHTA and CDR2 FQGTGA. V lost 1 base and J lost 4; bases outside the gene matches: 4. The CDR3 is made up of 16 amino acids. This CDR3 reads CASSLRMDRGNQPQHF. CDR3 sequence (DNA): TGTGCCAGCAGCTTAAGAATGGACAGGGGGAATCAGCCCCAGCATTTT.

The rearrangement joins TRBV18 to TRBJ2-3; maybe TRBD1 (6 bases). V lost 4 bases and J 6 bases, leaving 20 bases between the germline ends. The germline V gene encodes CDR1 KGHSH and CDR2 LQKENI. The CDR3 sequence is 16 residues long. CDR3 in DNA: TGTGCCAGCTCACGGCCAGGGGCCTCCCCCGCGGATACGCAGTATTTT. This translates into CASSRPGASPADTQYF.

J is TRBJ2-1 and V is TRBV5-1; 7 bases line up with TRBD2. Germline lookup yields CDR1 SGHRS and CDR2 YFSETQ. CDR3 length equals 15 residues. After removal of 0 bases from V and 3 bases from J, the junction contained 3 bases not matched to a gene. CDR3 region: CASSLVGDYYNEQFF. In DNA, the CDR3 is TGCGCCAGCAGCTTGGTAGGGGACTACTACAATGAGCAGTTCTTC.

CDR3: CASSPGALTDTEAFF. The CDR3 DNA follows: TGCGCCAGCAGCCCCGGGGCCCTAACGGACACTGAAGCTTTCTTT. The V and J genes are TRBV4-1 and TRBJ1-1; the D gene is possibly TRBD1 (5 bases). Trimming took 4 bases from V and 3 from J, leaving 15 bases between them. The CDR3 has 15 residues. The V gene's germline CDR1 is MGHRA and CDR2 YSYEKL.

V and J are TRBV2 and TRBJ2-4, with 12 bases aligning to TRBD2. Germline V gene data show CDR1 as SNHLY and CDR2 as FYNNEI. The CDR3 sequence is 16 residues long. J was trimmed by 6 bases and V by 6 bases; bases with no gene match: 9. This chain's CDR3 is CASRNSATSGGNIQYF. The DNA for the CDR3 is TGTGCCAGCAGGAACTCGGCGACTAGCGGGGGAAACATTCAGTACTTC.

The rearrangement uses TRBV4-2 and TRBJ2-5; D is unclear. V gave up 4 bases and J gave up 1 base, with 10 bases separating them. The CDR3 runs to 14 residues. Germline V CDR1 and CDR2: LGHNA, YNFKEQ. The CDR3, as DNA: TGTGCCAGCAGCCCAGGACGGATCCAAGAGACCCAGTACTTC. It is translated as CASSPGRIQETQYF.

The count of this clone is one. Other DNA sequences in this sample translate to the same CDR3. This chain joins TRBV7-3 and TRBJ2-5; 9 positions match TRBD1. The CDR3 extends over 15 amino acids. J was trimmed by 5 bases and V by 5 bases; bases with no gene match: 9. Per germline, CDR1 SGHTA and CDR2 FQGTGA. CDR3 in DNA: TGTGCCAGCAGCCTCACAGGGGGCGCAGGGGAGACCCAGTACTTC. Protein sequence: CASSLTGGAGETQYF.

V usage is TRBV7-9 and J usage is TRBJ1-2; 11 nucleotides line up with TRBD1. The CDR3 is 17 amino acids. Per germline, CDR1 SEHNR and CDR2 FQNEAQ (reference sequence). Germline trimming cut 1 base from V and 4 bases from J; bases unmatched to any gene: 8. The chain's CDR3 is CASSLDAGQGVFYGYTF. DNA for the CDR3: TGTGCCAGCAGCTTAGATGCGGGACAGGGGGTTTTCTATGGCTACACCTTC.

The chain joins TRBV10-3 to TRBJ1-5; D is uncertain. In germline, CDR1 is ENHRY, CDR2 SYGVKD. This CDR3 region has 15 residues. The V end was cut by 3 bases, the J end by 4 bases, with 13 bases between. CDR3 DNA sequence: TGTGCCATCAGTGACCAGTACCTAGGGAATCAGCCCCAGCATTTT. Translated: CAISDQYLGNQPQHF.

The J gene is TRBJ1-4, the V gene TRBV9; 7 bases match TRBD1. There are 16 residues in the CDR3. V dropped 3 bases and J dropped 7; count of bases not matched to a gene: 12. Germline lookup yields CDR1 SGDLS and CDR2 YYNGEE. CDR3 loop: CASSALTGRSGEKLFF. The CDR3 nucleotides read TGTGCCAGCAGCGCCCTGACAGGGAGATCGGGTGAAAAACTGTTTTTT.

The chain joins TRBV11-2 to TRBJ2-7; D uncertain. Germline values: CDR1 SGHAT, CDR2 FQNNGV. The CDR3 extends over 15 amino acids. V lost 5 bases and J lost 1, with 15 bases in between. The CDR3 region has the DNA TGTGCCAGCAGCCCCCTGGGCTTACTATCCTACGAGCAGTACTTC. Residues: CASSPLGLLSYEQYF.

The chain uses TRBV27 and TRBJ1-5; TRBD1 might be the D (5 bases). CDR3 size: 13 residues. The V end was cut by 8 bases, the J end by 5 bases, with 13 bases between. Germline V gene sequence: CDR1 MNHEY, CDR2 SMNVEV (reference sequence). Here the CDR3 DNA reads TGTGCCAGCTCGGGTCAGGGTTATCAGCCCCAGCATTTT. This codes for CASSGQGYQPQHF.